This T cell receptor (beta chain) was identified in a study of shared clonotypes between healthy human individuals. Clones were read by immunoSEQ multiplex PCR, and TCRdb kept only the in-frame ones, dropping some. The sample lists roughly 500,000 clones, 90% to 97% occurring once. The CDR3 consists of 11 residues. The germline CDR1 and CDR2 sequences are MGHRA and YSYEKL. Trimming stripped 5 bases from V and 5 bases from J, with 6 bases between. This clonotype was sampled from a woman in her 30s in good health. The V call is TRBV4-1, the J call TRBJ2-5; D not resolved. Sequencing was carried out using naive CD4+ T cells sorted from blood. Subset reported: CD45RA+ positively selected. CDR3 sequence (DNA): TGCGCCAGCAGCTCCAAGGAGACCCAGTACTTC. This gives the protein CASSSKETQYF.